The rows below give T cell receptor beta chains drawn from one sample of a study of cytomegalovirus exposure and HLA in healthy donors. Only in-frame clones appear in the TCRdb table, and some are missing; sequencing was by immunoSEQ multiplex PCR. The sample includes about 140,000 clones, approximately 80% seen only once; the top ten take approximately 15%. The sequencing input was PBMCs. Source of these receptors: a woman aged 35 to 49 in good health and CMV-seronegative. The CDR3 runs from the conserved cysteine through the conserved F or W. The order of the fields is clone size, J gene, D gene, V gene, CDR3 protein, CDR3 DNA. A D gene is named only where the DNA matches it firmly. The listing skips clone size in some rows; elsewhere it reads once, few, many or a size class.

once | TRBJ2-6 | NA | TRBV15 | CATSRDSFSGANGLTF | TGTGCCACCAGCAGAGATTCGTTCTCTGGGGCCAACGGCCTGACTTTC
NA | TRBJ1-1 | NA | TRBV25-1 | CASSVGPEAFF | TGTGCCAGCAGTGTGGGGCCTGAAGCTTTCTTT
few | TRBJ1-5 | NA | TRBV18 | CASSPQGNQPQHF | TGTGCCAGCTCACCACAGGGGAATCAGCCCCAGCATTTT
NA | TRBJ2-7 | NA | TRBV6-1 | CASSTIRGDHYEQYF | TGTGCCAGCAGTACCATCAGGGGCGACCATTACGAGCAGTACTTC
few | TRBJ2-5 | TRBD2 | TRBV28 | CASSFSRLAGGPRETQYF | TGTGCCAGCAGTTTCTCCAGACTAGCGGGAGGGCCTAGAGAGACCCAGTACTTC
NA | TRBJ2-5 | TRBD2 | TRBV5-6 | CASSAGDQETQYF | TGTGCCAGCTCGGCGGGGGATCAAGAGACCCAGTACTTC
NA | TRBJ2-1 | NA | TRBV28 | CASSFLPGPGDNEQFF | TGTGCCAGCAGTTTCCTCCCAGGGCCGGGGGACAATGAGCAGTTCTTC
few | TRBJ1-6 | NA | TRBV4-1 | CASSQVEGSSPLHF | TGCGCCAGCAGCCAAGTCGAAGGGAGTTCACCCCTCCACTTT
few | TRBJ2-1 | TRBD2 | TRBV25-1 | CASSPLAGGPHEQFF | TGTGCCAGCAGTCCACTAGCGGGAGGGCCACATGAGCAGTTCTTC
NA | TRBJ2-3 | NA | TRBV4-1 | CASSQESRRGRWDTQYF | TGCGCCAGCAGCCAAGAAAGTCGGCGGGGTCGTTGGGATACGCAGTATTTT
NA | TRBJ2-1 | TRBD1 | TRBV7-3 | CASSFKGNTGDNEQFF | TGTGCCAGCAGCTTTAAAGGGAATACAGGGGACAATGAGCAGTTCTTC
NA | TRBJ2-3 | NA | TRBV11-1 | CASSLGRFTDTQYF | TGTGCCAGCAGCCTGGGCCGCTTCACAGATACGCAGTATTTT
few | TRBJ2-3 | TRBD2 | TRBV4-3 | CASSLSGGWTDTQYF | TGCGCCAGCAGCCTTAGCGGGGGGTGGACAGATACGCAGTATTTT
once | TRBJ1-1 | NA | TRBV7-2 | CASSTGGGDTGAFF | TGTGCCAGCAGCACGGGCGGGGGAGACACTGGAGCTTTCTTT
NA | TRBJ1-3 | TRBD1 | TRBV6-6 | CASRLDRETGNTIYF | TGTGCCAGCAGGCTAGACAGGGAGACTGGAAACACCATATATTTT
NA | TRBJ2-3 | NA | TRBV9 | CASSPQSGSTDTQYF | TGTGCCAGCAGCCCTCAAAGCGGGAGCACAGATACGCAGTATTTT
NA | TRBJ2-5 | NA | TRBV29-1 | CSVAPAVSLPQYF | TGCAGCGTCGCCCCTGCGGTGAGTCTGCCCCAGTACTTC
NA | TRBJ2-5 | TRBD2 | TRBV4-3 | CASSQGRLAGVSETQYF | TGCGCCAGCAGCCAAGGGCGGCTAGCGGGAGTAAGTGAGACCCAGTACTTC
medium-sized | TRBJ2-7 | NA | TRBV28 | CASGRGGLYEQYF | TGTGCCAGCGGGAGAGGCGGTCTCTACGAGCAGTACTTC
NA | TRBJ2-1 | NA | TRBV21-1 | CASSSALAGGFDEQFF | TGTGCCAGCAGCTCGGCGCTCGCAGGGGGCTTCGATGAGCAGTTCTTC
NA | TRBJ2-3 | NA | TRBV2 | CASSPTSEGPITDTQYF | TGTGCCAGCAGCCCGACTTCGGAGGGCCCTATAACAGATACGCAGTATTTT
NA | TRBJ1-5 | TRBD1 | TRBV6-1 | CASRTGISNQPQHF | TGTGCCAGCAGGACAGGGATTAGCAATCAGCCCCAGCATTTT
NA | TRBJ1-2 | TRBD1 | TRBV5-4 | CASSLVTGESYGYTF | TGTGCCAGCAGCTTGGTCACAGGGGAGAGCTATGGCTACACCTTC